The text below deals with one T cell receptor (beta chain). Antigen unknown. This sample is drawn from a study of T cell responses to AZD1222 COVID-19 vaccine. Losses at the gene ends were 7 bases for V and 4 bases for J; bases not matched to a gene: 11. CDR1 is KGHSH and CDR2 is LQKENI in the germline V gene. The CDR3 spans 15 residues. Study findings and constraints: It was only after the peak T cell response that any repertoires were sampled. Clonal diversity may have been underestimated, and the donors were mostly white British, with more females than males. The study identified only five to seven AZD1222 recipients as seropositive at baseline. Regions 160-218 and 743-854 held dominance among vaccine-associated CD4 TCRs, which spanned spike.

Sequenced by immunoSEQ multiplex PCR; TCRdb stores in-frame clones only, minus some. In the table there are about 200,000 clones, 80% to 95% of which are singletons. Sample: peripheral blood, taken 28 days after the second AZD1222 dose. This receptor was identified in an adult who received the AZD1222 COVID-19 vaccine. The chain uses TRBV18 and TRBJ1-1; 8 positions match TRBD1. The CDR3 DNA is TGTGCCAGCTTAAAGACAGGGGAGTGGGGCACTGAAGCTTTCTTT. Translating it yields CASLKTGEWGTEAFF. The whole variable domain, remainder taken from reference TRBV18 and TRBJ1-1, is NAGVMQNPRHLVRRRGQEARLRCSPMKGHSHVYWYRQLPEEGLKFMVYLQKENIIDESGMPKERFSAEFPKEGPSILRIQQVVRGDSAAYFCASLKTGEWGTEAFFGQGTRLTVV.